The 8 T cell receptor beta chains below all came from one sample that was sequenced in a study of T cell responses to AZD1222 COVID-19 vaccine (dated by TCRdb to the early 2020s). Library generation was performed with the immunoSEQ multiplex PCR assay. TCRdb limited this immuneACCESS table to in-frame rearrangements with V and J called. A share of clones is missing; checked studies link under half to unresolved V genes, and the rest is unexplained. For this sample the table gives approximately 46,000 clones, of which around 90% were detected only once. The ten largest make up 1.1% of the sample. Taken with the paper, the label for time point translates to: about 28 days (+/-7) after the second vaccine dose. The sample in question was peripheral blood, obtained 28 days after the second AZD1222 dose. The receptors shown here come from an adult who received the AZD1222 COVID-19 vaccine.

The J gene is TRBJ1-4, the V gene TRBV5-1; 10 bases match TRBD1. The trim removed 0 bases at V and 7 bases at J, leaving 3 bases unmatched. CDR1 SGHRS and CDR2 YFSETQ come from the germline V gene. This CDR3 has 15 amino acids. The CDR3 DNA reads as TGCGCCAGCAGCTTGGTTGGGACAGGGGCTGAAAAACTGTTTTTT. This gives the protein CASSLVGTGAEKLFF.

This clone showed up just once. This chain joins TRBV7-8 and TRBJ1-4, with 9 bases matching TRBD1. Unmatched junction bases numbered 3, after V lost 6 bases and J lost 4 bases. The germline V gene has CDR1 SGHVS and CDR2 FQNEAQ. The CDR3 covers 14 residues. The CDR3 DNA is TGTGCCAGCAGGGCGGGACAGGGTAATGAAAAACTGTTTTTT. Its protein is CASRAGQGNEKLFF.

For the CDR3, the DNA is TGTGCCAGCAGCACCGACCGGAGGGAGCTGTTTTTT. This sequence encodes CASSTDRRELFF. This chain joins TRBV5-4 and TRBJ2-2; D is unclear. This CDR3 is 12 amino acids long. Trimming cost V 4 bases and J 9 bases, with 10 bases left between them. Germline V gives CDR1 SGHNT, CDR2 YYREEE (reference sequence).

This chain connects TRBV24-1 to TRBJ1-5; unclear D gene. The germline V gene encodes CDR1 KGHDR and CDR2 SFDVKD. V was pared by 4 bases and J by 0 bases, with 3 bases between. This CDR3 spans 13 amino acids. CDR3: CATSEGSNQPQHF. The DNA for the CDR3 is TGTGCCACCAGTGAGGGTAGCAATCAGCCCCAGCATTTT.

V is TRBV5-4 and J is TRBJ2-1, with a tentative D call TRBD2 (5 bases). The CDR3 covers 13 residues. Germline V lookup: CDR1 SGHNT, CDR2 YYREEE (reference sequence). The V end was cut by 0 bases, the J end by 9 bases, with 10 bases between. The CDR3 coding sequence is TGTGCCAGCAGCTTGGATATAGGAGGTGAGCAGTTCTTC. It codes for CASSLDIGGEQFF. The variable domain in full, completed from reference TRBV5-4 and TRBJ2-1, reads ETGVTQSPTHLIKTRGQQVTLRCSSQSGHNTVSWYQQALGQGPQFIFQYYREEENGRGNFPPRFSGLQFPNYSSELNVNALELDDSALYLCASSLDIGGEQFFGPGTRLTVL.

This clone was detected once. This sequence joins TRBV7-9 and TRBJ1-3; D gene ambiguous. Germline CDR1 reads SEHNR; CDR2 reads FQNEAQ (reference sequence). Trimming left V 5 bases short and J 0 bases short, with 11 bases between. The CDR3 covers 15 residues. The CDR3 DNA follows: TGTGCCAGCAGCCCCGACTTGAGCTCTGGAAACACCATATATTTT. It specifies CASSPDLSSGNTIYF.

A single count supports this clone. The chain uses TRBV5-1 and TRBJ2-5, with TRBD1 as a possible D gene (5 bases). The V end was cut by 0 bases, the J end by 5 bases, with 8 bases between. The CDR3 totals 13 residues. Germline V gives CDR1 SGHRS, CDR2 YFSETQ. The CDR3 sequence is CASSLAGLETQYF. The DNA of the CDR3 is TGCGCCAGCAGCTTGGCAGGGTTGGAGACCCAGTACTTC.

This chain uses TRBV29-1 with TRBJ2-1; D might be TRBD2 (6 bases). Trimming cost V 8 bases and J 9 bases, with 11 bases left between them. CDR1 is SQVTM and CDR2 is ANQGSEA in the germline V gene. The CDR3 has 10 residues. The CDR3 spells CSSSGVEQFF. The DNA for the CDR3 is TGCAGCTCTTCGGGAGTTGAGCAGTTCTTC.